This T cell receptor beta chain was recorded in a study of T cell responses to AZD1222 COVID-19 vaccine. Study conclusions and caveats: Repertoires were obtained only post-peak T cell response. Spike-specific TCRs gained breadth and depth after people received two AZD1222 doses. Vaccine-associated CD4 TCRs spanned spike, dominant at 160-218 and 743-854. AZD1222 recipients seropositive at baseline numbered only five or six.

CDR3 size: 14 residues. Germline loops: CDR1 MDHEN, CDR2 SYDVKM. Trimming took 11 bases from V and 7 from J, leaving 21 bases between them. Of note for this clone: Its antigen is unidentified.

Assay used: immunoSEQ multiplex PCR; TCRdb lists only in-frame clones, some missing. The table lists approximately 120,000 clones, 85% of them singletons, with just under 4.5% in the top ten. The sample here was peripheral blood, taken 28 days after the second AZD1222 dose. The chain employs TRBV28 and TRBJ2-1; D possibly corresponds to TRBD2 (6 bases). The sequence came from an adult who received the AZD1222 COVID-19 vaccine. For the CDR3, the DNA is TGTGCCGCCAAGCCAGGCGGGGCACGGAATGAGCAGTTCTTC. Encoded protein: CAAKPGGARNEQFF.